One and the same sample provided the 30 T cell receptor beta chains below, sequenced in a study of shared clonotypes between healthy human individuals. Clones were read by immunoSEQ multiplex PCR, and TCRdb kept only the in-frame ones, dropping some. The sample contains some 2 million clones, around 96% of which appear only once. CD45RO negativity and positive selection for CCR7 defined naive CD8 cells, a population that excluded terminally differentiated effector memory CD45RA+ cells. Sequencing was done on a sample of naive CD8+ T cells sorted from blood. The receptor source for this set is a man aged 18-30 years in good health.

The chain has TRBV11-2 and TRBJ2-2; 8 nucleotides agree with TRBD2. The germline V gene encodes CDR1 SGHAT and CDR2 FQNNGV. The CDR3 length is 17 residues. With V trimmed by 0 bases and J by 4 bases, 7 bases remained unmatched. The DNA of the CDR3 is TGTGCCAGCAGCTTAGATCGGGGTAGCGGGATCACCGGGGAGCTGTTTTTT. Protein product: CASSLDRGSGITGELFF.

The gene calls are TRBV7-8 and TRBJ2-7; D not resolved. Trimming pared 3 bases from V and 3 bases from J, leaving 9 bases between. The CDR3 runs 13 residues. Per germline, CDR1 SGHVS and CDR2 FQNEAQ. CDR3 protein: CASSFYPFYEQYF. The CDR3, as DNA: TGTGCCAGCAGCTTTTATCCCTTCTACGAGCAGTACTTC.

V and J are TRBV14 and TRBJ2-7; D is unresolved. This CDR3 region has 12 residues. The V end was cut by 3 bases, the J end by 4 bases, with 7 bases between. The V gene's germline CDR1 is SGHDN and CDR2 FVKESK. The CDR3 region is CASSQKEYEQYF. In DNA, the CDR3 is TGTGCCAGCAGCCAGAAGGAGTACGAGCAGTACTTC.

V usage is TRBV18 and J usage is TRBJ2-1, with a possible D match to TRBD2 (5 bases). The CDR3 consists of 16 residues. Germline loops: CDR1 KGHSH, CDR2 LQKENI. The V and J ends lost 0 bases and 2 bases respectively, with 11 bases between them. This CDR3 is CASSPPEDSPYNEQFF. The CDR3, as DNA: TGTGCCAGCTCACCACCGGAGGACTCCCCCTACAATGAGCAGTTCTTC. Full variable domain (missing parts from reference TRBV18 and TRBJ2-1): NAGVMQNPRHLVRRRGQEARLRCSPMKGHSHVYWYRQLPEEGLKFMVYLQKENIIDESGMPKERFSAEFPKEGPSILRIQQVVRGDSAAYFCASSPPEDSPYNEQFFGPGTRLTVL.

The gene calls are TRBV4-1 and TRBJ1-6; no clear D. V lost 0 bases, J lost 0 bases, and 6 bases lay in between. Germline loops: CDR1 MGHRA, CDR2 YSYEKL. The CDR3 totals 16 residues. DNA of the CDR3: TGCGCCAGCAGCCAAGACAGGAGCTCCTATAATTCACCCCTCCACTTT. Protein: CASSQDRSSYNSPLHF.

The rearrangement joins TRBV6-1 to TRBJ2-3; 12 nucleotides line up with TRBD2. With V trimmed by 3 bases and J by 0 bases, 7 bases remained unmatched. CDR3 length: 18 amino acids. Germline CDR1 is MNHNS and CDR2 is SASEGT. The CDR3 here is CASSDRTSGASSTDTQYF. For the CDR3, the DNA is TGTGCCAGCAGTGACCGGACTAGCGGGGCCTCTAGCACAGATACGCAGTATTTT.

V is TRBV2 and J is TRBJ2-7, with D unresolved. Germline V CDR1 and CDR2: SNHLY, FYNNEI. The CDR3 loop spans 14 amino acids. Trimming took 1 base from V and 6 from J, leaving 13 bases between them. The CDR3 reads CASSEDNRSGEQYF. The CDR3 coding sequence is TGTGCCAGCAGTGAAGATAACAGATCTGGCGAGCAGTACTTC.

This chain joins TRBV19 and TRBJ2-1; D not resolved. The germline CDR1 and CDR2 sequences are LNHDA and SQIVND (reference sequence). The V gene lost 3 bases and the J gene lost 3 bases, with 15 bases spanning the gap. This CDR3 contains 16 residues. DNA for the CDR3: TGTGCCAGTAGTATTGAAGGGATACTTAACTACAATGAGCAGTTCTTC. Translation: CASSIEGILNYNEQFF.

This chain connects TRBV6-5 to TRBJ1-1, with D perhaps matching TRBD1 (6 bases). Trimming took 7 bases from V and 1 from J, leaving 10 bases between them. This CDR3 has 13 amino acids. CDR1 MNHEY and CDR2 SVGAGI come from the germline V gene. The CDR3 region is CASKGEPNTEAFF. The CDR3, as DNA: TGTGCCAGCAAGGGGGAACCGAACACTGAAGCTTTCTTT.

The CDR3, as DNA: TGCGCCAGCAGCTTGGAAGGGGCTGAAGCTTTCTTT. Residues: CASSLEGAEAFF. The V gene is TRBV5-1, the J gene TRBJ1-1; D perhaps matches TRBD1 (5 bases). V lost 0 bases and J lost 6, with 6 bases in between. Germline CDR1 SGHRS, CDR2 YFSETQ. CDR3 length: 12 amino acids.

The V call is TRBV7-9, the J call TRBJ1-2, with 7 bases that match TRBD1. V gave up 1 base and J gave up 5 bases; unmatched junction bases: 4. Germline CDR1 and CDR2: SEHNR and FQNEAQ (reference sequence). The CDR3 runs 14 residues. CDR3 DNA sequence: TGTGCCAGCAGCTTAGAGGACAGGAGATATGGCTACACCTTC. Amino acid sequence: CASSLEDRRYGYTF.

Regarding this clone: Different DNA sequences within this sample yield the same CDR3. The chain uses TRBV28 and TRBJ1-4; D perhaps matches TRBD1 (5 bases). The CDR3 has 16 residues. With 1 base removed from V and 0 bases from J, the gap between germline ends came to 9 bases. Germline CDR1 and CDR2: MDHEN and SYDVKM. CDR3 bases: TGTGCCAGCAGTTTATACCAGGGTGCAACTAATGAAAAACTGTTTTTT. Translation gives CASSLYQGATNEKLFF.

The genes are TRBV27 and TRBJ2-7; 11 bases are shared with TRBD2. Per the germline V gene, CDR1 is MNHEY and CDR2 is SMNVEV (reference sequence). The CDR3 has 17 amino acids. The junction had 20 bases not matched to a gene; V was cut back by 6 bases and J by 10 bases. The CDR3 sequence: CASSPRDVAGGWVKQYF. The DNA for the CDR3 is TGTGCCAGCAGCCCCCGTGATGTAGCGGGAGGGTGGGTAAAACAGTACTTC.

This rearrangement joins TRBV5-1 to TRBJ1-2; D gene uncertain. Trimming removed 0 bases from V and 4 bases from J, with 16 bases in between. Germline CDR1 reads SGHRS; CDR2 reads YFSETQ. The CDR3 totals 16 residues. CDR3 sequence reads: CASSLAQTGRSYGYTF. CDR3 sequence (DNA): TGCGCCAGCAGCTTGGCTCAAACTGGGCGCAGCTATGGCTACACCTTC.

V and J are TRBV29-1 and TRBJ2-7; 7 nucleotides align to TRBD1. J gave up 3 bases and V 5 bases, and 13 bases lay outside the gene matches. Germline lookup yields CDR1 SQVTM and CDR2 ANQGSEA. This CDR3 contains 15 residues. CDR3 loop: CSVIAPGQFLYEQYF. CDR3 coding DNA: TGCAGCGTTATCGCCCCGGGACAGTTTCTCTACGAGCAGTACTTC.

The rearrangement joins TRBV10-2 to TRBJ1-6; 11 bases agree with TRBD1. This CDR3 has 14 amino acids. V shed 3 bases, J shed 9 bases, and the junction held 1 base outside the gene matches. Germline-derived CDR1 and CDR2 are WSHSY and SAAADI. Written as DNA, the CDR3 is TGCGCCAGCAGTGAAGGGACAGGGGGTTCACCCCTCCACTTT. Amino acids: CASSEGTGGSPLHF.

V usage is TRBV10-1 and J usage is TRBJ2-1; 9 bases match TRBD2. This CDR3 comprises 16 residues. V was pared by 2 bases and J by 7 bases, with 9 bases of the junction left unmatched. Germline V gene lookup returns CDR1 WNHNN and CDR2 SYGVQD (reference sequence). CDR3 sequence: CASSERGLARENEQFF. For the CDR3, the DNA is TGCGCCAGCAGTGAGAGGGGACTAGCTAGGGAGAATGAGCAGTTCTTC.

The chain recombines TRBV20-1 with TRBJ1-1; D is uncertain. The CDR3 is 11 amino acids. The germline CDR1 and CDR2 sequences are DFQATT and SNEGSKA (reference sequence). The V gene lost 3 bases and the J gene lost 6 bases, with 8 bases spanning the gap. CDR3 loop: CSASPWSEAFF. CDR3 nucleotide sequence: TGCAGTGCTAGTCCCTGGTCTGAAGCTTTCTTT.

The V call is TRBV19, the J call TRBJ1-1; D not resolved. The V end was cut by 3 bases, the J end by 1 base, with 12 bases between. This CDR3 is built from 15 residues. Germline V gene data show CDR1 as LNHDA and CDR2 as SQIVND (reference sequence). CDR3 amino acids: CASSIGQMTNTEAFF. CDR3 sequence (DNA): TGTGCCAGTAGTATCGGGCAGATGACGAACACTGAAGCTTTCTTT.

The chain employs TRBV30 and TRBJ2-5; D may be TRBD2 (7 bases). Germline assignment: CDR1 GTSNPN and CDR2 SVGIG (reference sequence). Trimming stripped 1 base from V and 5 bases from J, with 20 bases between. This CDR3 has 16 residues. The CDR3: CAWSGLLGGLHETQYF. The DNA of the CDR3 is TGTGCCTGGAGTGGGCTCCTCGGGGGGCTTCACGAGACCCAGTACTTC.

This sequence joins TRBV9 and TRBJ2-2; 16 positions agree with TRBD2. Germline values: CDR1 SGDLS, CDR2 YYNGEE. J was trimmed by 7 bases and V by 4 bases; bases with no gene match: 10. The CDR3 has 18 residues. The CDR3 loop is CASSPDPGLAGGYGELFF. CDR3 coding DNA: TGTGCCAGCAGCCCAGACCCGGGACTAGCGGGAGGGTACGGGGAGCTGTTTTTT. The complete variable domain, with remaining parts taken from reference TRBV9 and TRBJ2-2, reads DSGVTQTPKHLITATGQRVTLRCSPRSGDLSVYWYQQSLDQGLQFLIQYYNGEERAKGNILERFSAQQFPDLHSELNLSSLELGDSALYFCASSPDPGLAGGYGELFFGEGSRLTVL.

The CDR3 loop reads CASSPIEHDSYNEQFF. In nucleotides, the CDR3 is TGTGCCAGCTCACCAATTGAACACGACTCCTACAATGAGCAGTTCTTC. The chain carries TRBV18 and TRBJ2-1; no firm D call. This CDR3 comprises 16 residues. CDR1 and CDR2 from the germline V gene are KGHSH and LQKENI. The V end was cut by 2 bases, the J end by 0 bases, with 11 bases between.

Concerning this clone itself: Other nucleotide sequences from this sample produce the same CDR3. This chain links TRBV4-3 with TRBJ2-7; D might be TRBD1 or TRBD2, each matching 6 bases. This CDR3 is 15 amino acids long. Germline-derived CDR1 and CDR2 are LGHNA and YSLEER. V gave up 0 bases and J gave up 4 bases, with 13 bases separating them. CDR3 sequence (DNA): TGCGCCAGCAGCCAAGATCTCGGGGGCGGATACGAGCAGTACTTC. It yields the protein CASSQDLGGGYEQYF.

The genes are TRBV5-1 and TRBJ1-5; 7 nucleotides agree with TRBD1. Germline CDR1 and CDR2: SGHRS and YFSETQ. The ends lost 7 bases at V and 2 bases at J; junction bases unmatched: 18. The CDR3 extends over 18 amino acids. The CDR3 DNA is TGCGCCAGCTGTTACGGACAGGTAATCGGGCCATGCAATCAGCCCCAGCATTTT. It encodes CASCYGQVIGPCNQPQHF. Complete variable domain (other parts from reference TRBV5-1 and TRBJ1-5): KAGVTQTPRYLIKTRGQQVTLSCSPISGHRSVSWYQQTPGQGLQFLFEYFSETQRNKGNFPGRFSGRQFSNSRSEMNVSTLELGDSALYLCASCYGQVIGPCNQPQHFGDGTRLSIL.

The J gene is TRBJ2-2, the V gene TRBV11-3; the D is unclear. Trimming pared 4 bases from V and 2 bases from J, leaving 8 bases between. This CDR3 comprises 14 residues. From germline, CDR1 is SGHNT and CDR2 YENEEA. The CDR3 sequence is CASSSVPNTGELFF. In DNA, the CDR3 is TGTGCCAGCAGCTCGGTCCCCAACACCGGGGAGCTGTTTTTT.

The chain recombines TRBV2 with TRBJ2-7, with 13 bases identical to TRBD2. The V gene end was trimmed by 5 bases and the J gene end by 8 bases; junction bases not matched to a gene: 12. This CDR3 contains 16 residues. CDR1 is SNHLY and CDR2 is FYNNEI in the germline V gene. CDR3 in DNA: TGTGCCAGCAGTCTCGGTATATGGACTAGCGGGAGTAAGCAGTACTTC. It translates to CASSLGIWTSGSKQYF.

This clone was seen a single time. The chain is built from TRBV2 and TRBJ2-7, with D possibly being TRBD2 (5 bases). V shed 2 bases and J shed 3 bases, with 14 bases lying between them. This CDR3 has 15 residues. Germline CDR1 and CDR2: SNHLY and FYNNEI. The CDR3 bases are TGTGCCAGCAGTGAATCGAGCGGCCCCGTCTACGAGCAGTACTTC. Translating gives CASSESSGPVYEQYF.

This clone turned up a few times. The chain couples TRBV9 to TRBJ1-6; possible D gene TRBD1, 5 bases. Germline V gene lookup returns CDR1 SGDLS and CDR2 YYNGEE. CDR3 length: 18 residues. V gave up 0 bases and J gave up 6 bases, with 19 bases separating them. The CDR3 nucleotides are TGTGCCAGCAGCGTAGACGCGGCTGGGGGATTAGGTAATTCACCCCTCCACTTT. Encoded protein: CASSVDAAGGLGNSPLHF.

CDR3 in amino acids: CASSILAGTTTDTQYF. DNA for the CDR3: TGTGCCAGCAGCATTCTAGCGGGGACGACCACAGATACGCAGTATTTT. The chain uses TRBV11-2 and TRBJ2-3; 9 nucleotides line up with TRBD2. Germline values: CDR1 SGHAT, CDR2 FQNNGV. CDR3 length: 16 amino acids. V shed 5 bases, J shed 2 bases, and the junction held 8 bases outside the gene matches.

The V and J genes are TRBV7-9 and TRBJ1-2, with D possibly matching TRBD1 (5 bases). Germline CDR1 and CDR2: SEHNR and FQNEAQ (reference sequence). The germline V and J ends were trimmed by 5 bases and 6 bases, with 19 bases remaining between them. This CDR3 spans 15 amino acids. CDR3 in amino acids: CASSPETSGTDGYTF. The CDR3 nucleotides read TGTGCCAGCAGCCCAGAGACATCAGGGACCGATGGCTACACCTTC. Together with reference TRBV7-9 and TRBJ1-2, the CDR3 gives the full variable domain: DTGVSQNPRHKITKRGQNVTFRCDPISEHNRLYWYRQTLGQGPEFLTYFQNEAQLEKSRLLSDRFSAERPKGSFSTLEIQRTEQGDSAMYLCASSPETSGTDGYTFGSGTRLTVV.